Listed below are T cell receptor beta chains from one sample, sequenced in a study of blood T cell repertoires in COVID-19. The repertoire was sequenced with immunoSEQ multiplex PCR; TCRdb's copy has only in-frame clones and lacks some. The table lists 70,000 or so clones, more than 60% of them singletons. The sample was peripheral blood. These receptors originate from a human donor in a cohort sampled during active COVID-19. CDR3s include the opening cysteine and the closing phenylalanine or tryptophan. The order of the fields is D gene, V gene, J gene, CDR3 length, clone size, CDR3 protein, CDR3 DNA. The D gene is left open where the match is weak. Rows may omit the clone size; those that give it use once, few, many or a size class.

D: TRBD1; V: TRBV3-1/TRBV3-2; J: TRBJ2-7; length: 13; size: -; CDR3: CASSQGRGPEQYF; DNA: TGTGCCAGCAGCCAGGGCAGGGGGCCCGAGCAGTACTTC
D: TRBD1; V: TRBV5-4; J: TRBJ1-4; length: 15; size: -; CDR3: CASSFQGAPGEKLFF; DNA: TGTGCCAGCAGCTTCCAGGGGGCTCCGGGTGAAAAACTGTTTTTT
D: TRBD2; V: TRBV5-8; J: TRBJ2-1; length: 15; size: -; CDR3: CASSRGLASYNEQFF; DNA: TGTGCCAGCAGCCGAGGACTAGCGTCCTACAATGAGCAGTTCTTC
D: -; V: TRBV5-4; J: TRBJ2-3; length: 16; size: -; CDR3: CASSLGGDRGTDTQYF; DNA: TGTGCCAGCAGCTTGGGGGGGGACAGAGGCACAGATACGCAGTATTTT
D: -; V: TRBV5-1; J: TRBJ2-3; length: 15; size: once; CDR3: CASSSGGVRTDTQYF; DNA: TGCGCCAGCAGCTCTGGCGGGGTGAGGACAGATACGCAGTATTTT
D: -; V: TRBV14; J: TRBJ2-1; length: 14; size: -; CDR3: CASSQETRGNEQFF; DNA: TGTGCCAGCAGCCAAGAAACCCGGGGAAATGAGCAGTTCTTC
D: TRBD2; V: TRBV13; J: TRBJ2-5; length: 16; size: -; CDR3: CASSFSQLAEQETQYF; DNA: TGTGCCAGCAGCTTTTCCCAACTAGCGGAGCAAGAGACCCAGTACTTC
D: -; V: TRBV6-6; J: TRBJ1-5; length: 13; size: -; CDR3: CASTARSNQPQHF; DNA: TGTGCCAGCACCGCGCGAAGTAATCAGCCCCAGCATTTT
D: -; V: TRBV6-5; J: TRBJ2-7; length: 14; size: -; CDR3: CASRTGQTTGEQYF; DNA: TGTGCCAGCAGGACCGGACAGACCACAGGGGAGCAGTACTTC
D: -; V: TRBV5-4; J: TRBJ2-5; length: 14; size: -; CDR3: CASSSPGTQETQYF; DNA: TGTGCCAGCAGCTCCCCAGGAACGCAAGAGACCCAGTACTTC
D: TRBD2; V: TRBV5-6; J: TRBJ2-5; length: 16; size: -; CDR3: CASSWGGLAGVETQYF; DNA: TGTGCCAGCAGCTGGGGGGGACTAGCGGGAGTTGAGACCCAGTACTTC
D: TRBD1; V: TRBV5-1; J: TRBJ2-4; length: 14; size: -; CDR3: CASSRQGAEDIQYF; DNA: TGCGCCAGTTCCCGACAGGGGGCGGAGGACATTCAGTACTTC
D: -; V: TRBV5-4; J: TRBJ2-4; length: 14; size: -; CDR3: CASSLQGSENIQYF; DNA: TGTGCCAGCAGCCTTCAGGGTTCGGAAAACATTCAGTACTTC
D: -; V: TRBV4-3; J: TRBJ1-2; length: 15; size: -; CDR3: CASSRGGGSNYGYTF; DNA: TGCGCCAGCAGCCGGGGAGGGGGTTCTAACTATGGCTACACCTTC
D: TRBD1; V: TRBV2; J: TRBJ2-2; length: 15; size: once; CDR3: CASQPGQGVSGELFF; DNA: TGTGCCAGTCAACCGGGACAGGGGGTCTCCGGGGAGCTGTTTTTT